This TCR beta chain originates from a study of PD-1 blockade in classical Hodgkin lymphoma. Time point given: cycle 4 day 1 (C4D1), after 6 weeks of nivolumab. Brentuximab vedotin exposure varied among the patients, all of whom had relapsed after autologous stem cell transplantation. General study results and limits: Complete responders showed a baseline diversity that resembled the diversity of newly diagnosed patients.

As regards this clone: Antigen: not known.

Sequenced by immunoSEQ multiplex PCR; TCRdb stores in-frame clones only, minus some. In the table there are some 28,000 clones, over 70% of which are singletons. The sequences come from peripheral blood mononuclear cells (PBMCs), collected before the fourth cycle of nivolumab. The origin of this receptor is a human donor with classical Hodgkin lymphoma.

The CDR3 loop reads CASSYGQGEAFF. The CDR3 coding sequence is TGCGCCAGCAGCTATGGACAGGGGGAAGCTTTCTTT. The rearrangement joins TRBV5-1 to TRBJ1-1; the match to TRBD1 covers 9 bases. The junction had 2 bases not matched to a gene; V was cut back by 3 bases and J by 8 bases. The germline CDR1 and CDR2 sequences are SGHRS and YFSETQ. CDR3 length: 12 residues.